This passage covers 10 T cell receptor beta chains from one sample sequenced in a study of blood T cells in healthy people across ages. PCR was performed a second time for about 6 to 12 cycles using a sample-barcoded 5' primer and a J-beta primer mix. TCRdb ran MiXCR on the 5' RACE reads and lists one entry per CDR3 protein. The table has hundreds of thousands of distinct CDR3 sequences, 58% seen once. Sequencing was carried out using blood. Receptor source: a man aged 55 to 70 in good health.

The rearrangement joins TRBV24-1 to TRBJ2-5; D is perhaps TRBD1 (6 bases). V was trimmed by 2 bases and J by 0 bases, leaving 12 bases between them. The CDR3 contains 16 residues. Germline values: CDR1 KGHDR, CDR2 SFDVKD. CDR3 nucleotides: TGTGCCACCAGTGATTCCCCAACAGGGTACCAAGAGACCCAGTACTTC. Its translation is CATSDSPTGYQETQYF.

The rearrangement joins TRBV7-2 to TRBJ1-6; 7 nucleotides match TRBD1. Trimming removed 5 bases from V and 4 bases from J; junction bases left unmatched: 5. The V gene's germline CDR1 is SGHTA and CDR2 FQGNSA. This CDR3 region has 15 residues. The CDR3, as DNA: TGTGCCAGCAGCCCTCCGGGACAGTATAATTCACCCCTCCACTTT. Encoded protein: CASSPPGQYNSPLHF.

This clonotype was counted only a few times. The DNA of the CDR3 is TGTGCCAGCAGGGAAGCGGAGACCCAGTACTTC. Amino acid sequence: CASREAETQYF. The genes are TRBV27 and TRBJ2-5; no firm D call. This CDR3 contains 11 residues. V was shortened by 6 bases and J by 5 bases, with 7 bases between the two germline ends. CDR1 is MNHEY and CDR2 is SMNVEV in the germline V gene (reference sequence).

The sample holds a few counts of this clonotype. The chain is built from TRBV7-2 and TRBJ1-2; possibly TRBD1 for D (5 bases). Per the germline V gene, CDR1 is SGHTA and CDR2 is FQGNSA. The CDR3 sequence is 15 residues long. V dropped 2 bases and J dropped 0 bases, with 10 bases sitting between them. CDR3: CASSLQGRANYGYTF. Here the CDR3 DNA reads TGTGCCAGCAGCTTACAGGGAAGGGCTAACTATGGCTACACCTTC.

The chain is built from TRBV20-1 and TRBJ2-3, with TRBD2 identical over 9 bases. The CDR3 runs 15 residues. Trimming cost V 3 bases and J 5 bases; bases outside gene matches: 9. In germline, CDR1 is DFQATT, CDR2 SNEGSKA (reference sequence). CDR3: CSASPRGGFVDTQYF. For the CDR3, the DNA is TGCAGTGCTAGTCCGCGGGGGGGCTTTGTAGATACGCAGTATTTT.

This rearrangement joins TRBV27 to TRBJ2-6; possibly TRBD2 for D (7 bases). CDR1 MNHEY and CDR2 SMNVEV come from the germline V gene (reference sequence). The CDR3 runs to 19 residues. Trimming shortened V by 5 bases and J by 0 bases, and 20 bases separated the two germline ends. This chain's CDR3 is CASSINFLGGPSGANVLTF. The CDR3 DNA reads TGTGCCAGCAGTATCAATTTCCTCGGGGGGCCCTCTGGGGCCAACGTCCTGACTTTC. The whole variable domain, remainder taken from reference TRBV27 and TRBJ2-6, is EAQVTQNPRYLITVTGKKLTVTCSQNMNHEYMSWYRQDPGLGLRQIYYSMNVEVTDKGDVPEGYKVSRKEKRNFPLILESPSPNQTSLYFCASSINFLGGPSGANVLTFGAGSRLTVL.

As for this clonotype: An end of the junction does not agree with germline; a read error may underlie this. The chain couples TRBV12-3 or TRBV12-4 to TRBJ1-2; 7 positions agree with TRBD1. This CDR3 is built from 15 residues. CDR3: CAGSAHRGENYGYTF. DNA for the CDR3: TGTGCCGGCAGTGCCCACAGGGGCGAAAACTATGGCTACACCTTC.

This clonotype has only a few counts. At one of its ends the junction is not consistent with the germline gene, which may arise from a read error. V usage is TRBV29-1 and J usage is TRBJ2-7; tentatively, D is TRBD1 (5 bases). Germline-derived CDR1 and CDR2 are SQVTM and ANQGSEA. This CDR3 spans 14 amino acids. The CDR3 loop reads CSVEGVRSSYEQYF. The CDR3 DNA reads as TGCAGCGTAGAAGGGGTCCGGAGCTCCTACGAGCAGTACTTC.

This clonotype was picked up a small number of times. V is TRBV7-6 and J is TRBJ2-3; D may be TRBD1 (6 bases). The CDR3 totals 16 residues. V shed 0 bases and J shed 3 bases, with 13 bases lying between them. From germline, CDR1 is SGHVS and CDR2 FNYEAQ. The CDR3 nucleotides are TGTGCCAGCAGCTTAGCGGGCAGGGGTTCGACAGATACGCAGTATTTT. As protein: CASSLAGRGSTDTQYF. Looking up the rest from reference TRBV7-6 and TRBJ2-3 gives the full variable domain: GAGVSQSPRYKVTKRGQDVALRCDPISGHVSLYWYRQALGQGPEFLTYFNYEAQQDKSGLPNDRFSAERPEGSISTLTIQRTEQRDSAMYRCASSLAGRGSTDTQYFGPGTRLTVL.

This clonotype was counted a few times. The V call is TRBV5-5, the J call TRBJ1-6; D is possibly TRBD1 (5 bases). CDR1 is SGHKS and CDR2 is YYEKEE in the germline V gene (reference sequence). The CDR3 is 15 residues long. V lost 0 bases, J lost 10 bases, and 14 bases lay in between. As DNA, the CDR3 is TGTGCCAGCAGCTTGGAACAGGCAAGTGGATCACCCCTCCACTTT. Translated: CASSLEQASGSPLHF.